The clone carrying this T cell receptor beta chain was counted a few times. No antigen is known for it. This sample is drawn from a study of identical twins. Broader study findings: There is a chance that invariant MAIT and iNKT cells partially muddied zero-insertion analyses.

The CDR3 consists of 14 residues. V lost 0 bases and J 5 bases, leaving 12 bases between the germline ends. Germline V gives CDR1 SGHDT, CDR2 YYEEEE. Template switching introduced a universal primer site, and the cDNA bore unique molecular identifiers. Each CDR3 protein is one row after TCRdb ran MiXCR on the 5' RACE reads. This sample yields 220,000 or so distinct CDR3 sequences, of which about 7% are seen a single time; more than 3% belongs to the top ten. This sample also appeared in a second study, on yellow fever vaccine responses in identical twins.

This receptor was identified in a woman younger than 30 in good health. This sequence joins TRBV5-6 and TRBJ2-7, with D perhaps matching TRBD2 (5 bases). The sample was memory (CD45RO+) T cells sorted from blood. DNA of the CDR3: TGTGCCAGCAGCTTGGTTAATCGGGGTAACGAGCAGTACTTC. Translation gives CASSLVNRGNEQYF. Drawing the rest from reference TRBV5-6 and TRBJ2-7, the complete variable domain is DAGVTQSPTHLIKTRGQQVTLRCSPKSGHDTVSWYQQALGQGPQFIFQYYEEEERQRGNFPDRFSGHQFPNYSSELNVNALLLGDSALYLCASSLVNRGNEQYFGPGTRLTVT.